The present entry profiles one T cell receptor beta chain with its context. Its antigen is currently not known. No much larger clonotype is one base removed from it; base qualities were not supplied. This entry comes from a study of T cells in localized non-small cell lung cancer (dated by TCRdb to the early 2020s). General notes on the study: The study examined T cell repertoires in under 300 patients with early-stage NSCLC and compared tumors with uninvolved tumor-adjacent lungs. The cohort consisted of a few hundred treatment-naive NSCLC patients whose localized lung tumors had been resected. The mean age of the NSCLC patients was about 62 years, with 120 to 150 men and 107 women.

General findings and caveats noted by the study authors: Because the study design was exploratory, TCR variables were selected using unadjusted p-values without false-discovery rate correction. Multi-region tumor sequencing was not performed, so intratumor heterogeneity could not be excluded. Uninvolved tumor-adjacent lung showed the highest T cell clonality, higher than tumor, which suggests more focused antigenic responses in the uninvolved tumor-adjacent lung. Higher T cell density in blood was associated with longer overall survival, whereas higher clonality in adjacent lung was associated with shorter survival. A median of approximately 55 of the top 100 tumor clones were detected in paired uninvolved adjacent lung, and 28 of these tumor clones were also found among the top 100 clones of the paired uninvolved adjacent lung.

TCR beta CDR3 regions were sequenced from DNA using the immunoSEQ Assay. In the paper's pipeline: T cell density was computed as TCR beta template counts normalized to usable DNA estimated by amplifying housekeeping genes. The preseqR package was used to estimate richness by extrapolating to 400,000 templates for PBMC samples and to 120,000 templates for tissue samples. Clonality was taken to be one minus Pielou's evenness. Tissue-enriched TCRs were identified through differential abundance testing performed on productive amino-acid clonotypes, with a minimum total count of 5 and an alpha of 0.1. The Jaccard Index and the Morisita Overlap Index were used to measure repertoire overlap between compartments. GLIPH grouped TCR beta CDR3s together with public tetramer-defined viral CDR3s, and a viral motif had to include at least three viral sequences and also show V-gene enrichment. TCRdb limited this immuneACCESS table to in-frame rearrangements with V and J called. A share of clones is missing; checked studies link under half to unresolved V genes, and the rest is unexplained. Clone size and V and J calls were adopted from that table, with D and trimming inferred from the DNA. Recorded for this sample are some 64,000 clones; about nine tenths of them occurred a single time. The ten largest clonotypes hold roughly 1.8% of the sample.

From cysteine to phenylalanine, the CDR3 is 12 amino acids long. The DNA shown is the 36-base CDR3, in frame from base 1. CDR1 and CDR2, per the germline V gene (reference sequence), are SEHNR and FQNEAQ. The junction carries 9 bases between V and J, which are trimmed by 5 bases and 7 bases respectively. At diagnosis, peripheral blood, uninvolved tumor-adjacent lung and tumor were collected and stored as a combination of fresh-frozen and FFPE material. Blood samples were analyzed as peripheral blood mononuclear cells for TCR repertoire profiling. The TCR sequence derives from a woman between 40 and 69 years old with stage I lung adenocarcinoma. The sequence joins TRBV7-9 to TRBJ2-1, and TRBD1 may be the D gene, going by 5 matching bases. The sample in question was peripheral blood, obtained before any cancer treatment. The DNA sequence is TGTGCCAGCAGCCACAAGGGGAATGAGCAGTTCTTC. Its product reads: CASSHKGNEQFF.